These T cell receptor beta chains were read from a single sample in a study of blood T cell repertoires in COVID-19. Libraries were prepared by immunoSEQ multiplex PCR; TCRdb keeps only in-frame clonotypes and omits some of them. The sample yields fewer than 150,000 clones, 85% to 90% seen once. The sequenced sample consisted of peripheral blood. These receptors were collected from a woman aged 40-49 years with acute or convalescent COVID-19. The CDR3 runs from the conserved cysteine through the conserved F or W. The order of the fields is clone size, J gene, V gene, D gene, CDR3 DNA, CDR3 protein. A D gene is named only where the DNA matches it firmly. Rows give clone size only sometimes, using once, few, many, or a class for an expanded clone.

few	TRBJ1-1	TRBV3-1/TRBV3-2	TRBD1	TGTGCCAGCAGCGGAGGGGGCAGCCTTAACACTGAAGCTTTCTTT	CASSGGGSLNTEAFF
-	TRBJ2-7	TRBV7-9	TRBD1	TGTGCCAGCAGCTTAGGACGGGGGACAGGGGACTACGAGCAGTACTTC	CASSLGRGTGDYEQYF
once	TRBJ2-5	TRBV2	TRBD2	TGTGCCAGCAGTGAAGGACTAGCGGGAGGACAAGAGACCCAGTACTTC	CASSEGLAGGQETQYF
-	TRBJ2-7	TRBV4-1	TRBD1	TGCGCCAGCAGCTTACAGGGGTACGAGCAGTACTTC	CASSLQGYEQYF
once	TRBJ2-1	TRBV11-3	TRBD2	TGTGCCAGCAGCTTAGCGGGAGGACTACCCGGGGAGCAGTTCTTC	CASSLAGGLPGEQFF
few	TRBJ1-4	TRBV7-8	-	TGTGCCAGCAGCTTAGATTTTGTAGCTAATGAAAAACTGTTTTTT	CASSLDFVANEKLFF
-	TRBJ1-1	TRBV7-3	TRBD1	TGTGCCAGCAGACCCGGGACAGCGATGACCCGGGAAGCTTTCTTT	CASRPGTAMTREAFF
-	TRBJ2-7	TRBV4-3	TRBD2	TGCGCCAGCAGCCAAGTTGCATGGGAGGGAAAGGACGAGCAGTACTTC	CASSQVAWEGKDEQYF
-	TRBJ2-3	TRBV7-2	-	TGTGCCAGCAGCTTAGGGGACCTGGGAGGAAGAGATACGCAGTATTTT	CASSLGDLGGRDTQYF
-	TRBJ2-1	TRBV5-6	-	TGTGCCAGCAGCCCCTTGGGGGGACTTAGCTCCTACAATGAGCAGTTCTTC	CASSPLGGLSSYNEQFF
-	TRBJ2-1	TRBV5-1	-	TGCGCCAGCAGCTTGGAGGGCCCTAGCGATTCCTACAATGAGCAGTTCTTC	CASSLEGPSDSYNEQFF
-	TRBJ2-5	TRBV20-1	TRBD2	TGCAGCCTTAGCGGGGCAGAGACCCAGTACTTC	CSLSGAETQYF
-	TRBJ1-2	TRBV9	TRBD1	TGTGCCAGCAGCTCCCAAGGTGGACAGGGAAAGGGCTACACCTTC	CASSSQGGQGKGYTF
-	TRBJ2-3	TRBV7-3	TRBD2	TGTGCCAGCAGTTCCGGGGCGGGACTAGCGTCAGATACGCAGTATTTT	CASSSGAGLASDTQYF
-	TRBJ2-6	TRBV7-3	TRBD2	TGTGCCAGCAGCCACCGACTAGCGGGAGACAACTCTGGGGCCAACGTCCTGACTTTC	CASSHRLAGDNSGANVLTF
-	TRBJ1-1	TRBV28	-	TGTGCCAGCAGTCCCGAGCCCTTACAGGGTTCGAACACTGAAGCTTTCTTT	CASSPEPLQGSNTEAFF
-	TRBJ2-3	TRBV7-2	TRBD1	TGTGCCAGCGGAGGACAGGGGAGGGATACGCAGTATTTT	CASGGQGRDTQYF
-	TRBJ2-7	TRBV7-9	-	TGTGCCAGCAACCCGGGACACAACTACGAGCAGTACTTC	CASNPGHNYEQYF
-	TRBJ1-2	TRBV7-9	-	TGTGCCAGCACGACAGGAAACTATGGCTACACCTTC	CASTTGNYGYTF
-	TRBJ2-7	TRBV19	-	TGTGCCAGTAGTACCGGCCCGGGATACGAGCAGTACTTC	CASSTGPGYEQYF
-	TRBJ1-1	TRBV12-5	-	TGTGCTAGTGGTTTGGGGGCGAACACTGAAGCTTTCTTT	CASGLGANTEAFF
-	TRBJ2-1	TRBV21-1	-	TGTGCCAGCCGACGGGAGAAGAGGCCCTACAATGAGCAGTTCTTC	CASRREKRPYNEQFF
-	TRBJ2-1	TRBV12-3/TRBV12-4	TRBD2	TGTGCCAGCACCACTAGCGGGCTTAATGAGCAGTTCTTC	CASTTSGLNEQFF
-	TRBJ1-1	TRBV19	TRBD1	TGTGCCAGTAGTATACGCCCCGGACAGGGGGCTCGTACTGAAGCTTTCTTT	CASSIRPGQGARTEAFF
-	TRBJ1-1	TRBV9	-	TGTGCCAGCGCAGAGGGGGAGAACACTGAAGCTTTCTTT	CASAEGENTEAFF
-	TRBJ1-2	TRBV28	-	TGTGCCGGACATCCAAAGACAGGCCCCTATGGCTACACCTTC	CAGHPKTGPYGYTF
-	TRBJ2-7	TRBV5-1	TRBD2	TGCGCCAGCAGCTTGCGGGGGGGCTACGAGCAGTACTTC	CASSLRGGYEQYF
-	TRBJ1-2	TRBV15	-	TGTGCCACCAGCAGCCTCCCTCCACGGGTGGTCGACTATGGCTACACCTTC	CATSSLPPRVVDYGYTF
-	TRBJ2-4	TRBV7-2	-	TGTGCCAGCAGCTTAGACTGGGGCGGCAAAAACATTCAGTACTTC	CASSLDWGGKNIQYF
-	TRBJ2-4	TRBV29-1	TRBD1	TGCAGCGTTGACACCATTGGACAGGGTTACATTCAGTACTTC	CSVDTIGQGYIQYF
-	TRBJ1-6	TRBV6-2/TRBV6-3	TRBD1	TGTGCCAGCAGTTACCTTACAGGGGCGCGTAATTCACCCCTCCACTTT	CASSYLTGARNSPLHF
-	TRBJ2-1	TRBV6-1	TRBD2	TGTGCCAGCAGTGAATCCGGACTAGCGGGACACCTGAGGCAGTTCTTC	CASSESGLAGHLRQFF
-	TRBJ2-2	TRBV10-2	TRBD2	TGCGCCAGCAGTAGCGGGAATGGGGCCGGGGAGCTGTTTTTT	CASSSGNGAGELFF
-	TRBJ2-7	TRBV7-4	TRBD2	TGTGCCAGCAGCTTACCCCTGCGGGAGTACGAGCAGTACTTC	CASSLPLREYEQYF
-	TRBJ2-3	TRBV4-2	-	TGTGCCAGCACTCAGGGGGGCGATAGCACAGATACGCAGTATTTT	CASTQGGDSTDTQYF
-	TRBJ2-5	TRBV5-4	TRBD1	TGTGCCAGCAGCCGGACAGGGATGGAGACCCAGTACTTC	CASSRTGMETQYF
-	TRBJ2-3	TRBV14	-	TGTGCCAGCAGCTCACGAGCGCGGGGCCGCACAGATACGCAGTATTTT	CASSSRARGRTDTQYF
-	TRBJ2-7	TRBV7-8	TRBD1	TGTGCCAGCAGCTTTACAGGGGGCACCTACGAGCAGTACTTC	CASSFTGGTYEQYF
once	TRBJ1-3	TRBV9	-	TGTGCCAGCAGCTCCGGACTTGTAAACACCATATATTTT	CASSSGLVNTIYF
-	TRBJ2-5	TRBV5-1	TRBD2	TGCGCCCGCAGCCCGGGCGCGCAAGCGGGGGGGGGAGAGACCCAGTACTTC	CARSPGAQAGGGETQYF
-	TRBJ2-3	TRBV2	-	TGTGCCAGCATCGCCGGGACTTTTTATGGACAGGCAGATACGCAGTATTTT	CASIAGTFYGQADTQYF
-	TRBJ1-1	TRBV18	TRBD1	TGTGCCAGCTCACCACCGACAGGGGAGAACACTGAAGCTTTCTTT	CASSPPTGENTEAFF
-	TRBJ2-7	TRBV5-4	-	TGTGCCAGCAGCTTGGATGGGACATCCTCCTACGAGCAGTACTTC	CASSLDGTSSYEQYF